What follows are 2 T cell receptor beta chains derived from one specimen sequenced in a study of blood T cell repertoires in COVID-19. Here immunoSEQ multiplex PCR was the method, and the copy in TCRdb shows in-frame clones only, minus some. The sample carries a few hundred thousand clones, around nine tenths recorded once. Sequencing was performed on PBMCs or T cells enriched from blood (not recorded which). Receptors originate from a woman aged 30 to 39 who had recovered from COVID-19.

This sequence joins TRBV11-2 and TRBJ2-6; 7 bases agree with TRBD1. The germline gives CDR1 SGHAT, CDR2 FQNNGV. The CDR3 is 13 residues long. Trimming cost V 5 bases and J 11 bases; bases outside gene matches: 6. The CDR3 loop is CASSIHGQDVLTF. The CDR3 DNA sequence: TGTGCCAGCAGCATCCACGGACAGGACGTCCTGACTTTC.

The chain employs TRBV9 and TRBJ1-2; 9 nucleotides align to TRBD1. Unmatched junction bases numbered 25, after V lost 4 bases and J lost 6 bases. The CDR3 consists of 20 residues. From germline, CDR1 is SGDLS and CDR2 YYNGEE. The CDR3 coding sequence is TGTGCCAGCAGCCCCGACCTAAAGTTCGTTACCCGGGACAGGGTTAATGGCTACACCTTC. This encodes CASSPDLKFVTRDRVNGYTF.